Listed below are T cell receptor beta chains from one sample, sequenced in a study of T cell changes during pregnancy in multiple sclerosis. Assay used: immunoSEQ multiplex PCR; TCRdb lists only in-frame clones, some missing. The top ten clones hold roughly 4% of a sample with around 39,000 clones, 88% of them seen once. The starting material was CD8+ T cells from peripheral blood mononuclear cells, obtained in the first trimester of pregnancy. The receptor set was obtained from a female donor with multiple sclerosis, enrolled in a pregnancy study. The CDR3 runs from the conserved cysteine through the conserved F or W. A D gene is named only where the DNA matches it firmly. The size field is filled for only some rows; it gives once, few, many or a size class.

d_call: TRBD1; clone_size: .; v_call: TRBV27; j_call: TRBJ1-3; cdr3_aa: CASSPTLRGQGNTIYF; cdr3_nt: TGTGCCAGCAGTCCCACCTTAAGGGGGCAAGGAAACACCATATATTTT
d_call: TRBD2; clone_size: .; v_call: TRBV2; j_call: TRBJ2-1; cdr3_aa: CASSEVAGIYNEQFF; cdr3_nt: TGTGCCAGCAGTGAAGTAGCGGGGATCTACAATGAGCAGTTCTTC
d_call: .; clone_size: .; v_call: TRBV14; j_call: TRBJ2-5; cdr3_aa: CASSQWRGTQETQYF; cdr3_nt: TGTGCCAGCAGCCAATGGCGGGGAACTCAAGAGACCCAGTACTTC
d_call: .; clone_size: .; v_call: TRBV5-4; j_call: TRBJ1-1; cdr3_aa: CASSFQGNTEAFF; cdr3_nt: TGTGCCAGCAGCTTCCAGGGGAACACTGAAGCTTTCTTT
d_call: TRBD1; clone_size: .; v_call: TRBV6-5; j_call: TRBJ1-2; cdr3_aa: CASRQGTYGYTF; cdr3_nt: TGTGCCAGCAGACAGGGGACCTATGGCTACACCTTC
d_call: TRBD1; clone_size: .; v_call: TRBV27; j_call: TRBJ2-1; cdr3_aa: CASRGDRESNEQFF; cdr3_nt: TGTGCCAGCAGGGGGGACAGGGAAAGCAATGAGCAGTTCTTC
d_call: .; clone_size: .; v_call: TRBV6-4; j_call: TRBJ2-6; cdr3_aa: CASSDSSTSGANVLTF; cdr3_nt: TGTGCCAGCAGTGACTCATCTACCTCTGGGGCCAACGTCCTGACTTTC
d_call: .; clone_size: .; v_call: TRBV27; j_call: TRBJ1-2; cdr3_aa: CASSPSGGNYGYTF; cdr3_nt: TGTGCCAGCAGTCCCTCGGGGGGAAACTATGGCTACACCTTC
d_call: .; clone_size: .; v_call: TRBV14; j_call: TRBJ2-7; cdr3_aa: CASSFGGRSYEQYF; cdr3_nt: TGTGCCAGCAGCTTCGGGGGGCGTTCCTACGAGCAGTACTTC
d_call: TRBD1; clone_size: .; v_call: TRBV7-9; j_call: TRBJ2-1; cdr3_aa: CASRRQGLDEQFF; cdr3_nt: TGTGCCAGCAGGAGACAGGGTTTGGATGAGCAGTTCTTC
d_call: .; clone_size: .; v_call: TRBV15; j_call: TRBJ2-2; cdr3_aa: CATSRGGTDLNTGELFF; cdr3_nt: TGTGCCACCAGCAGAGGCGGGACGGACCTAAACACCGGGGAGCTGTTTTTT
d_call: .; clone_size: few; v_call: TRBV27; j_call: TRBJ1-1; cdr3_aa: CASSKGGGTEAFF; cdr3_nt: TGTGCCAGCAGCAAAGGGGGGGGAACTGAAGCTTTCTTT
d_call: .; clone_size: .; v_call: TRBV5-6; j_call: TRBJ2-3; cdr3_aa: CASDRVETDTQYF; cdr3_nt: TGTGCCAGTGATCGCGTCGAGACAGATACGCAGTATTTT
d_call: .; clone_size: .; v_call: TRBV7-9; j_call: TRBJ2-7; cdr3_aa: CASSLGRSYEQYF; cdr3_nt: TGTGCCAGCAGCTTGGGCAGGTCCTACGAGCAGTACTTC
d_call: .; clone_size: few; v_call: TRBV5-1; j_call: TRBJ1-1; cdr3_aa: CASSLQGGSTEAFF; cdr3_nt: TGCGCCAGCAGCTTGCAAGGGGGAAGCACTGAAGCTTTCTTT
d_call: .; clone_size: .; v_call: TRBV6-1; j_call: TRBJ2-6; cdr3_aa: CASSEVRSGANVLTF; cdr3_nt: TGTGCCAGCAGTGAAGTCCGCTCTGGGGCCAACGTCCTGACTTTC
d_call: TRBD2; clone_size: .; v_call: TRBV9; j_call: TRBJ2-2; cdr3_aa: CASTGGAVNTGELFF; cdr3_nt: TGTGCCAGCACCGGGGGGGCGGTGAACACCGGGGAGCTGTTTTTT
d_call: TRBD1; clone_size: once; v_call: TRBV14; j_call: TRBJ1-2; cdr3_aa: CASSQMADRGGGYTF; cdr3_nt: TGTGCCAGCAGCCAAATGGCGGACAGGGGCGGCGGCTACACCTTC
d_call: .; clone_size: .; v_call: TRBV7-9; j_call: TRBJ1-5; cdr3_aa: CASSLLSEPQHF; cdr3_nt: TGTGCCAGCAGCCTACTTTCGGAGCCCCAGCATTTT
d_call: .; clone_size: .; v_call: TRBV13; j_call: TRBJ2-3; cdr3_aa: CASSSGLARDTQYF; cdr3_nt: TGTGCCAGCAGCTCGGGACTTGCAAGGGATACGCAGTATTTT
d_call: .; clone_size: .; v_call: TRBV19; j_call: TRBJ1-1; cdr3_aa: CASDQGWDTEAFF; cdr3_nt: TGTGCCAGTGACCAGGGTTGGGACACTGAAGCTTTCTTT
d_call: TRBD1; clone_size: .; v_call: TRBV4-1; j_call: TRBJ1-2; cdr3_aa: CASSQEAQGYGYTF; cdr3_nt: TGCGCCAGCAGCCAAGAAGCACAGGGGTATGGCTACACCTTC
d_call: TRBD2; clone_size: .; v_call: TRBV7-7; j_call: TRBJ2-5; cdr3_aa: CASSRMTSGVGETQYF; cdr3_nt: TGTGCTAGCAGCCGAATGACTAGCGGGGTCGGAGAGACCCAGTACTTC
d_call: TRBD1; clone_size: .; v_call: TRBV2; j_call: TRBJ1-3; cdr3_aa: CASRETGLSGNTIYF; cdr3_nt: TGTGCCAGCAGGGAGACAGGGCTCTCTGGAAACACCATATATTTT
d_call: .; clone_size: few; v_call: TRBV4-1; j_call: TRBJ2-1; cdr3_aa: CASSPQGSYNEQFF; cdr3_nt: TGCGCCAGCAGCCCTCAGGGGTCCTACAATGAGCAGTTCTTC
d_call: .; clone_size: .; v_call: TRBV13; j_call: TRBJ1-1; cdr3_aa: CASRGGIGTEAFF; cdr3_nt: TGTGCCAGCCGGGGGGGGATAGGCACTGAAGCTTTCTTT
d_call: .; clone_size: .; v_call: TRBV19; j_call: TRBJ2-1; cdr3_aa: CASSIGGSYNEQFF; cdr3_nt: TGTGCCAGTAGTATTGGCGGCTCCTACAATGAGCAGTTCTTC
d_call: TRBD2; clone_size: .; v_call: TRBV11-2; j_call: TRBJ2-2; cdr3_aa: CATGLAGVNFTGELFF; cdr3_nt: TGTGCCACAGGGCTAGCGGGGGTAAATTTTACCGGGGAGCTGTTTTTT
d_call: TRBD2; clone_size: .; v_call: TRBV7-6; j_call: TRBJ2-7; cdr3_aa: CASSLGGGYEQYF; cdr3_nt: TGTGCCAGCAGCTTAGGGGGGGGTTACGAGCAGTACTTC
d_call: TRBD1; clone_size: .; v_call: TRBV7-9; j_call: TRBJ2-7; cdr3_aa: CASRPGTGIGEQYF; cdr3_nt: TGTGCCAGCAGACCCGGGACAGGGATTGGCGAGCAGTACTTC
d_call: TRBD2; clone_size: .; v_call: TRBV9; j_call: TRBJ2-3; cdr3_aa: CASSTAGGSTDTQYF; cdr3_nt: TGTGCCAGCAGTACCGCGGGGGGGAGTACAGATACGCAGTATTTT
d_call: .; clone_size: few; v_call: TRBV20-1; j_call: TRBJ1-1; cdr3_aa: CSAGGTEAFF; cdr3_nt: TGCAGTGCCGGGGGCACTGAAGCTTTCTTT
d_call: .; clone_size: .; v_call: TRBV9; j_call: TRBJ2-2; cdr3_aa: CASSSPQITGELFF; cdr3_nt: TGTGCCAGCAGCTCGCCCCAGATCACCGGGGAGCTGTTTTTT
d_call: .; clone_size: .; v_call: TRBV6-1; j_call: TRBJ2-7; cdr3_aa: CASSEWQGLLYEQYF; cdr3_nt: TGTGCCAGCAGTGAATGGCAGGGCCTCCTCTACGAGCAGTACTTC
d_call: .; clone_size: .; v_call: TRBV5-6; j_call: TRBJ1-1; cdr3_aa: CASTTIRQANTEAFF; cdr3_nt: TGTGCCAGCACCACTATCAGACAGGCGAACACTGAAGCTTTCTTT
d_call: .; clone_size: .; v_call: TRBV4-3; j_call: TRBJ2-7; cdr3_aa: CASSQATGLSGEQYF; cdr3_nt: TGCGCCAGCAGCCAAGCAACAGGGCTCTCTGGGGAGCAGTACTTC
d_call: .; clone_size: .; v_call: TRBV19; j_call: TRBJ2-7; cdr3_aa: CASSIGQGAYEQYF; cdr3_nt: TGTGCCAGTAGTATCGGTCAAGGGGCCTACGAGCAGTACTTC
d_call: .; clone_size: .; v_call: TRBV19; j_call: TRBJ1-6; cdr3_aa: CASKIQGNSPLHF; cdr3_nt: TGTGCCAGTAAAATACAGGGAAATTCACCCCTCCACTTT